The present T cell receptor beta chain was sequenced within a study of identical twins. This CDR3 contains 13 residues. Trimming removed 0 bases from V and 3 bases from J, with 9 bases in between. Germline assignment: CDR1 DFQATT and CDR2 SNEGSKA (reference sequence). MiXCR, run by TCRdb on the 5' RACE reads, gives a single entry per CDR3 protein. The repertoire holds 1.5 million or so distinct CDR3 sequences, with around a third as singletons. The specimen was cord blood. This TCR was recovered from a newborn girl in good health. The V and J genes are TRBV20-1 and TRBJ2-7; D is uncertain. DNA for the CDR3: TGCAGTGCTAGAGATCTTACTGGCTACGAGCAGTACTTC. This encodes CSARDLTGYEQYF.